What follows are 21 T cell receptor beta chains derived from one specimen sequenced in a study of blood T cell repertoires in COVID-19. Method: immunoSEQ multiplex PCR; TCRdb's copy keeps in-frame clones and lacks some. The sample yields under 60,000 clones, 70% to 85% seen once. Sequencing was performed on peripheral blood. The source is a man in his 70s with acute or convalescent COVID-19.

This clone was counted ten times or more. The rearrangement links TRBV5-1 to TRBJ2-1, with D perhaps matching TRBD2 (5 bases). The CDR3 loop spans 15 amino acids. The V end was cut by 3 bases, the J end by 5 bases, with 15 bases between. The germline CDR1 and CDR2 sequences are SGHRS and YFSETQ. CDR3 sequence (DNA): TGCGCCAGCAGCTCGTTAGCGATTTCTAACAATGAGCAGTTCTTC. Its protein is CASSSLAISNNEQFF.

This clone was observed a handful of times. The J gene is TRBJ1-6, the V gene TRBV19, with a tentative D call TRBD1 (5 bases). Germline CDR1 LNHDA, CDR2 SQIVND (reference sequence). Trimming removed 5 bases at V and 8 bases at J, with 19 bases between. The CDR3 extends over 16 amino acids. The CDR3 spells CASSLGRSRDYSPLHF. CDR3 DNA: TGTGCCAGTAGTTTGGGCAGGAGCAGGGACTATTCACCCCTCCACTTT. The full variable domain, in which reference TRBV19 and TRBJ1-6 provide the parts outside the CDR3, is DGGITQSPKYLFRKEGQNVTLSCEQNLNHDAMYWYRQDPGQGLRLIYYSQIVNDFQKGDIAEGYSVSREKKESFPLTVTSAQKNPTAFYLCASSLGRSRDYSPLHFGNGTRLTVT.

This clone occurred a few times. The chain employs TRBV27 and TRBJ1-2; D perhaps matches TRBD1 (5 bases). In germline, CDR1 is MNHEY, CDR2 SMNVEV (reference sequence). V was pared by 6 bases and J by 1 base, with 9 bases between. The length of the CDR3 is 13 residues. CDR3 amino acids: CASSKQDNYGYTF. In nucleotides, the CDR3 is TGTGCCAGCAGCAAACAGGATAACTATGGCTACACCTTC.

This chain joins TRBV19 and TRBJ2-7; D may be TRBD1 (6 bases). V was clipped by 6 bases and J by 4 bases, with 10 bases between them. Germline V gene lookup returns CDR1 LNHDA and CDR2 SQIVND (reference sequence). The CDR3 covers 12 residues. The chain's CDR3 is CASRSTGYEQYF. CDR3 nucleotide sequence: TGTGCCAGTAGAAGCACAGGGTACGAGCAGTACTTC.

V usage is TRBV6-5 and J usage is TRBJ2-3; D is unclear. Germline loops: CDR1 MNHEY, CDR2 SVGAGI. V was trimmed by 2 bases and J by 6 bases, leaving 18 bases between them. This CDR3 has 16 residues. The DNA for the CDR3 is TGTGCCAGCAGTTACCAGAGGCCCCGGGTTATGGATACGCAGTATTTT. This sequence encodes CASSYQRPRVMDTQYF.

The rearrangement joins TRBV9 to TRBJ2-1; D possibly corresponds to TRBD2 (6 bases). The V and J ends lost 3 bases and 3 bases respectively, with 22 bases between them. CDR3 length: 18 residues. Germline values: CDR1 SGDLS, CDR2 YYNGEE. The CDR3 DNA reads TGTGCCAGCAGCGGAACTTCGCTTAGCGGAGCTCTCTACAATGAGCAGTTCTTC. As protein: CASSGTSLSGALYNEQFF.

The chain couples TRBV30 to TRBJ2-7; 9 bases align to TRBD2. V dropped 1 base and J dropped 7; count of bases not matched to a gene: 8. This CDR3 is built from 14 residues. CDR1 and CDR2 from the germline V gene are GTSNPN and SVGIG (reference sequence). The CDR3 DNA reads TGTGCCTGGAGTGGTGCGGGAGGGCCGGAAGAGCAGTACTTC. This sequence encodes CAWSGAGGPEEQYF.

This clone has only one observation. The chain links TRBV4-1 to TRBJ1-3, with 11 bases fitting TRBD1. CDR1 MGHRA and CDR2 YSYEKL come from the germline V gene. The V gene end was trimmed by 4 bases and the J gene end by 3 bases; junction bases not matched to a gene: 5. This CDR3 region has 16 residues. CDR3 sequence: CASSPRDRGFGNTIYF. The DNA for the CDR3 is TGCGCCAGCAGCCCCCGGGACAGGGGGTTTGGAAACACCATATATTTT.

The chain joins TRBV7-3 to TRBJ2-1, with 9 bases that match TRBD2. Germline V gene sequence: CDR1 SGHTA, CDR2 FQGTGA. Germline trimming cut 5 bases from V and 7 bases from J; bases unmatched to any gene: 12. The CDR3 covers 16 residues. CDR3 nucleotide sequence: TGTGCCAGCAGCCCGGCGGGCGGGGGGGCAAGGAATGAGCAGTTCTTC. Translated, it gives CASSPAGGGARNEQFF. Drawing the rest from reference TRBV7-3 and TRBJ2-1, the complete variable domain is GAGVSQTPSNKVTEKGKYVELRCDPISGHTALYWYRQSLGQGPEFLIYFQGTGAADDSGLPNDRFFAVRPEGSVSTLKIQRTERGDSAVYLCASSPAGGGARNEQFFGPGTRLTVL.

The chain uses TRBV24-1 and TRBJ1-2; D ambiguous. Germline-derived CDR1 and CDR2 are KGHDR and SFDVKD. There are 13 residues in the CDR3. V gave up 4 bases and J gave up 2 bases, with 7 bases separating them. CDR3 DNA: TGTGCCACCAGTGAGGGCTGGAACTATGGCTACACCTTC. Translation gives CATSEGWNYGYTF.

The chain links TRBV6-2 or TRBV6-3 to TRBJ1-2, with TRBD1 matching over 8 bases. The CDR3 is 16 amino acids. Losses at the gene ends were 2 bases for V and 5 bases for J; bases not matched to a gene: 10. CDR1 is MNHEY and CDR2 is SVGEGT in the germline V gene. The CDR3 loop reads CASSYLPRTGRYGYTF. The CDR3 bases are TGTGCCAGCAGTTACCTGCCGAGGACAGGGAGGTATGGCTACACCTTC.

This clone was detected only a few times. CDR3 nucleotides: TGCGCCAGCAGCCAAGAGTGGCGGGGGTCAGCGTATGGCTACACCTTC. Translated, it gives CASSQEWRGSAYGYTF. The V gene is TRBV4-1, the J gene TRBJ1-2; TRBD1 is a possible D gene (5 bases). With 0 bases removed from V and 5 bases from J, the gap between germline ends came to 16 bases. The CDR3 is 16 amino acids. CDR1 is MGHRA, CDR2 YSYEKL, per germline.

The genes are TRBV27 and TRBJ2-4, with 8 positions matching TRBD2. With 5 bases clipped from V and 6 bases from J, the junction kept 12 bases outside the gene matches. Germline CDR1 is MNHEY and CDR2 is SMNVEV (reference sequence). The CDR3 runs 16 residues. The CDR3 protein is CASSIMRGDVPNIQYF. The CDR3 DNA is TGTGCCAGCAGTATAATGCGGGGGGACGTTCCAAACATTCAGTACTTC.

J is TRBJ2-1 and V is TRBV28; 9 bases match TRBD2. Per germline, CDR1 MDHEN and CDR2 SYDVKM. The CDR3 covers 16 residues. V shed 2 bases, J shed 3 bases, and the junction held 5 bases outside the gene matches. CDR3 amino acids: CASSLMTSGLYNEQFF. The CDR3 coding sequence is TGTGCCAGCAGTTTAATGACTAGCGGACTCTACAATGAGCAGTTCTTC. The variable domain in full, with the rest retrieved from reference TRBV28 and TRBJ2-1, is DVKVTQSSRYLVKRTGEKVFLECVQDMDHENMFWYRQDPGLGLRLIYFSYDVKMKEKGDIPEGYSVSREKKERFSLILESASTNQTSMYLCASSLMTSGLYNEQFFGPGTRLTVL.

The chain employs TRBV18 and TRBJ1-4; 7 positions match TRBD1. The CDR3 sequence is 17 residues long. In germline, CDR1 is KGHSH, CDR2 LQKENI. Trimming at V came to 1 base and at J to 5 bases, leaving 10 bases not matched to a gene. The CDR3 nucleotides are TGTGCCAGCTCACCACAAGGGGGCAGGGAAGAGAATGAAAAACTGTTTTTT. This codes for CASSPQGGREENEKLFF.

The chain joins TRBV10-1 to TRBJ2-1, with a weak D call TRBD2 (5 bases). This CDR3 contains 14 residues. V was trimmed by 2 bases and J by 12 bases, leaving 17 bases between them. Germline assignment: CDR1 WNHNN and CDR2 SYGVQD (reference sequence). The CDR3 loop reads CASSEVTDLGRQFF. In DNA form, the CDR3 reads TGCGCCAGCAGTGAGGTTACAGACCTAGGGAGGCAGTTCTTC.

The chain carries TRBV30 and TRBJ1-2; unclear D gene. Germline assignment: CDR1 GTSNPN and CDR2 SVGIG (reference sequence). The CDR3 spans 12 residues. The ends were cut back, 2 bases at V and 5 bases at J, with 9 bases in the middle. The CDR3 region has the DNA TGTGCCTGGAGTATCCGGTCATATGGCTACACCTTC. Encoded protein: CAWSIRSYGYTF. Together with reference TRBV30 and TRBJ1-2, the CDR3 gives the full variable domain: SQTIHQWPATLVQPVGSPLSLECTVEGTSNPNLYWYRQAAGRGLQLLFYSVGIGQISSEVPQNLSASRPQDRQFILSSKKLLLSDSGFYLCAWSIRSYGYTFGSGTRLTVV.

The chain couples TRBV4-1 to TRBJ2-7; no firm D call. CDR1 is MGHRA, CDR2 YSYEKL, per germline. There are 15 residues in the CDR3. Trimming cost V 0 bases and J 3 bases, with 12 bases left between them. This CDR3 is CASSQEGSFIYEQYF. The CDR3 DNA reads as TGCGCCAGCAGCCAAGAGGGCTCGTTCATCTACGAGCAGTACTTC.

In its sample, this clone was seen a few times. The V call is TRBV7-8, the J call TRBJ1-2; the D gene is possibly TRBD1 (6 bases). The CDR3 is 15 residues long. From germline, CDR1 is SGHVS and CDR2 FQNEAQ. Between the trimmed V and J ends, which lost 5 bases and 4 bases, there was a span of 17 bases. The CDR3 is CASSLNRVLGYGYTF. In DNA, the CDR3 is TGTGCCAGCAGCCTAAACAGGGTATTAGGCTATGGCTACACCTTC.

This chain uses TRBV15 with TRBJ2-1; D may be TRBD2 (6 bases). The CDR3 is 14 amino acids. CDR1 is LNHNV and CDR2 is YYDKDF in the germline V gene (reference sequence). Trimming shortened V by 7 bases and J by 6 bases, and 16 bases separated the two germline ends. CDR3: CATNDGGSFNEQFF. The CDR3 region has the DNA TGTGCCACCAACGACGGGGGTTCTTTCAATGAGCAGTTCTTC.

The chain has TRBV3-1 (or the pseudogene TRBV3-2) and TRBJ1-3, with D tentatively TRBD1 (6 bases). Between the trimmed V and J ends, which lost 3 bases and 0 bases, there was a span of 12 bases. Germline V gene lookup returns CDR1 LGHDT and CDR2 YNNKEL (reference sequence). There are 16 residues in the CDR3. The chain's CDR3 is CASSHRTASSGNTIYF. CDR3 DNA sequence: TGTGCCAGCAGCCACAGGACAGCAAGCTCTGGAAACACCATATATTTT.